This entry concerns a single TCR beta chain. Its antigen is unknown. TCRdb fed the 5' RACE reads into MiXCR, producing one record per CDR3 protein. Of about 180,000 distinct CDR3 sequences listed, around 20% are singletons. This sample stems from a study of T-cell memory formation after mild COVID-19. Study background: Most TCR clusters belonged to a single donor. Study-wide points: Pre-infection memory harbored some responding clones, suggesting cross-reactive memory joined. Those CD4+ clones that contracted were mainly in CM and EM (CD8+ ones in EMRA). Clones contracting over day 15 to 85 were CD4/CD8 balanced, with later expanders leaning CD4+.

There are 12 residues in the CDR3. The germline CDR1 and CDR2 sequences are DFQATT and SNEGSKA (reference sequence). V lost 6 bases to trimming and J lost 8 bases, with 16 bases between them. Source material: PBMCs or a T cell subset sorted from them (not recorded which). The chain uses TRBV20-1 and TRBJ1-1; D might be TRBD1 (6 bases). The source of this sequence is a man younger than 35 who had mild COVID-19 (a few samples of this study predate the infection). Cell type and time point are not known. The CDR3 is CSADPGGTEAFF. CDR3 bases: TGCAGTGCCGACCCAGGCGGGACAGAAGCTTTCTTT.